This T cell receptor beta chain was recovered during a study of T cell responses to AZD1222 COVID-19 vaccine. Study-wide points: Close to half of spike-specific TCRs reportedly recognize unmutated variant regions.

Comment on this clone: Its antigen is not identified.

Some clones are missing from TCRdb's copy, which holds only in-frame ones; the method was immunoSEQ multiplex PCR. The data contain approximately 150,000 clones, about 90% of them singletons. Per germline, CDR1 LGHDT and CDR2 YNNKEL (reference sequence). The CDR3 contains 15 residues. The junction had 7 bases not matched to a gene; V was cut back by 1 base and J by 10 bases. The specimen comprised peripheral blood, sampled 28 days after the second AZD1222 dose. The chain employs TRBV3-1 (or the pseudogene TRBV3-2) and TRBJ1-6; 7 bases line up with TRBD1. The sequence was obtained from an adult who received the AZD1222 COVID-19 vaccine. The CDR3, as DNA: TGTGCCAGCAGCCAAGGACAGGGTTTCGAATCACCCCTCCACTTT. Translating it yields CASSQGQGFESPLHF.